This TCR beta chain was documented in a study of beta chain features in type 1 diabetes. General observations from the study: The naive, central memory and Treg TCRB repertoires showed an apparent similarity that was greater among patients than among healthy donors. The VDJ junctions of type 1 diabetes patients carried fewer insertions and more deletions.

Trimming took off 7 bases at V and 5 bases at J, with 14 bases between the two ends. CDR3 length: 12 residues. CDR1 and CDR2 (germline): SQVTM, ANQGSEA. The authors reverse transcribed all of the isolated RNA, so sequencing captured expressed TCRB transcripts. Sequencing was performed with immunoSEQ multiplex PCR; in TCRdb, only in-frame clones are kept and a portion is missing. This table holds tens of thousands of clones, about 51% found once. This clone was seen more than once but under ten times. Its antigen remains unknown. The chain uses TRBV29-1 and TRBJ1-1; TRBD1 is a possible D gene (5 bases). The sample taken for sequencing was Tregs from blood. This TCR was recovered from a woman in her late teens or twenties in good health. The CDR3 loop is CSARQTRTEAFF. The CDR3 region has the DNA TGCAGCGCCCGACAGACTAGGACTGAAGCTTTCTTT.